The T cell receptor (beta chain) described here comes from a study of T cell changes during pregnancy in multiple sclerosis. Germline V gene data show CDR1 as SEHNR and CDR2 as FQNEAQ (reference sequence). V lost 0 bases and J lost 7; bases outside the gene matches: 10. CDR3 length: 16 residues. Produced via immunoSEQ multiplex PCR; TCRdb's table is partial and in-frame only. The sample comprises more than 70,000 clones, about nine tenths of which are singletons, and over 1.5% rests with the top ten. The sample was peripheral blood, taken after pregnancy. The clonotype originates from a female donor in good health, enrolled as a control in a pregnancy study. V gene TRBV7-9 combines with J gene TRBJ1-1; the match to TRBD1 covers 8 bases. Here the CDR3 reads CASSLAQIGQGDEAFF. The CDR3 coding sequence is TGTGCCAGCAGCTTAGCGCAGATTGGACAGGGCGATGAAGCTTTCTTT.